This TCR beta chain was observed in a study of neurological immune-mediated disorders. Every sequencing run drew on 15-18 subjects and yielded over 190 million TCR-beta sequences. A single record per CDR3 protein comes from TCRdb applying MiXCR to the 5' RACE reads. Counted here are some 86,000 distinct CDR3 sequences, 2.6% occurring once; the ten biggest clones make up about 1.1%. The CDR3 is 15 amino acids. Germline V CDR1 and CDR2: MNHEY, SMNVEV (reference sequence). V was shortened by 5 bases and J by 4 bases, with 17 bases between the two germline ends. Regarding the study as a whole: The repertoires of 18 of 34 multiple sclerosis patients fell into one related-CDR3 cluster (a possible signature) under phylogenetic grouping. Patients with HTLV-1-associated myelopathy showed the most TCR clonal expansion. Those with multiple sclerosis showed the least, falling below healthy controls.

This clonotype was recorded at least ten times. What it recognizes is unknown. What was sequenced was PBMCs. This TCR was recovered from a woman aged 25 to 39 with multiple sclerosis. V usage is TRBV27 and J usage is TRBJ1-1; D gene unclear. The CDR3 reads CASSPYPRVGTEAFF. The CDR3 DNA sequence: TGTGCCAGCAGTCCGTACCCCCGAGTGGGCACTGAAGCTTTCTTT.